This entry describes one TCR beta chain. Its antigen is as yet unknown. The sample belongs to a study of siplizumab effects on memory and regulatory T cells. Study-wide results and limits: Versus roughly 27% in controls, the mappable alloreactive CD4+ clones averaged about 63% Treg-derived with siplizumab.

Sequencing was performed on unstimulated naive, memory, effector memory and TEMRA subsets derived from a few donor pairs. Sequencing used immunoSEQ multiplex PCR; TCRdb keeps in-frame clones, though not all of them. The table lists about 56,000 clones, just over 95% of them singletons. There are 15 residues in the CDR3. Unmatched junction bases numbered 4, after V lost 5 bases and J lost 0 bases. The germline V gene encodes CDR1 LGHNT and CDR2 FRNRAP. The chain recombines TRBV12-5 with TRBJ1-2; TRBD1 matches 9 bases. The material sequenced was naive CD8+ T cells sorted from blood. This clonotype was obtained from a human donor in good health. Written as DNA, the CDR3 is TGTGCTAGTGGTCCGGACAGGGGAACTAACTATGGCTACACCTTC. This translates into CASGPDRGTNYGYTF.